Following are 3 T cell receptor beta chains from one sample sequenced in a study of a mutant IDH1 vaccine in newly diagnosed glioma (dated by TCRdb to about 2021). The protocol used for the library was the immunoSEQ multiplex PCR assay. TCRdb mirrors the immuneACCESS table, restricted to in-frame sequences. Some clones are absent from its copies; in checked studies, under half trace to an unresolved V gene, and the reason for the others is unknown. The sample data list tens of thousands of clones, and about 85% of these were observed just once. In total, the top ten clones hold 4% to 5.5% of the sample. Per the publication, the time point label means: baseline, week 1 (first vaccination visit). According to the study, the label for this sample's treatment or condition signals: pre-vaccination baseline after standard-of-care therapy. The specimen was PBMCs, collected from a glioma patient treated with radiotherapy, temozolomide or both. The receptors stem from a woman aged 40 to 50 with glioma.

This sequence joins TRBV18 and TRBJ2-7; the match to TRBD2 covers 7 bases. Germline CDR1 KGHSH, CDR2 LQKENI. CDR3 length equals 15 residues. V lost 1 base, J lost 2 bases, and 5 bases stayed unmatched. The CDR3 DNA sequence: TGTGCCAGCTCACCACTGGGGGAGGGCCCCTACGAGCAGTACTTC. Translated, it gives CASSPLGEGPYEQYF.

The chain combines TRBV6-5 with TRBJ1-4; 9 positions agree with TRBD1. The V gene end was trimmed by 6 bases and the J gene end by 4 bases; junction bases not matched to a gene: 6. This CDR3 has 15 amino acids. CDR1 and CDR2 (germline): MNHEY, SVGAGI. The DNA for the CDR3 is TGTGCCAGCAGAAACCCGACAGGGGGTAATGAAAAACTGTTTTTT. Protein product: CASRNPTGGNEKLFF.

This chain joins TRBV2 and TRBJ2-1; 9 nucleotides align to TRBD1. The junction had 6 bases not matched to a gene; V was cut back by 5 bases and J by 1 base. Germline V gives CDR1 SNHLY, CDR2 FYNNEI. The CDR3 extends over 16 amino acids. The CDR3 protein is CASSSGTGPSYNEQFF. The CDR3 DNA is TGTGCCAGCAGTTCCGGGACAGGGCCATCCTACAATGAGCAGTTCTTC.